The 24 T cell receptor beta chains below were found in one sample sequenced in a study of shared clonotypes between healthy human individuals. Assay: immunoSEQ multiplex PCR; the TCRdb copy retains only in-frame clones and omits some. Found here are 400,000 to 600,000 clones, approximately 95% of them singletons; the top ten hold 0.05% to 0.08%. The sample consisted of naive CD4+ T cells sorted from blood. Subset of the sample: CD45RA+ positively selected. Source of these receptors: a young woman in good health.

CDR3 bases: TGTGCCAGCAGTTACCGCCCCCCGGCGGCGTGGGATACGCAGTATTTT. It encodes CASSYRPPAAWDTQYF. This chain uses TRBV6-5 with TRBJ2-3; D is unclear. The CDR3 loop spans 16 amino acids. CDR1 and CDR2 (germline): MNHEY, SVGAGI. V was shortened by 2 bases and J by 6 bases, with 18 bases between the two germline ends.

This chain uses TRBV2 with TRBJ2-5; TRBD2 might be the D (5 bases). Trimming removed 3 bases at V and 4 bases at J, with 12 bases between. The CDR3 sequence is 14 residues long. CDR1 and CDR2 from the germline V gene are SNHLY and FYNNEI. The CDR3 coding sequence is TGTGCCAGCAGTGATTCCGGGATCCGAGAGACCCAGTACTTC. This gives the protein CASSDSGIRETQYF.

The rearrangement uses TRBV5-1 and TRBJ2-7; the match to TRBD1 covers 8 bases. Germline V CDR1 and CDR2: SGHRS, YFSETQ. V shed 4 bases, J shed 1 base, and the junction held 10 bases outside the gene matches. CDR3 size: 16 residues. The CDR3 DNA is TGCGCCAGCAGCAAGGGAGACAGGGGAAAATCCTACGAGCAGTACTTC. Translating it yields CASSKGDRGKSYEQYF.

This clone showed up just once. J is TRBJ2-3 and V is TRBV28, with D perhaps given as TRBD1 or TRBD2 (5 bases each). The germline V and J ends were trimmed by 5 bases and 7 bases, with 25 bases remaining between them. The germline CDR1 and CDR2 sequences are MDHEN and SYDVKM. This CDR3 has 17 amino acids. DNA for the CDR3: TGTGCCAGCAGTGGACGCCGGGGCAGGGTGGTTCTAAATACGCAGTATTTT. This gives the protein CASSGRRGRVVLNTQYF.

J is TRBJ2-5 and V is TRBV28, with D possibly being TRBD1 or TRBD2 (5 bases each). The CDR3 sequence is 16 residues long. V was shortened by 8 bases and J by 3 bases, with 22 bases between the two germline ends. CDR1 and CDR2 (germline): MDHEN, SYDVKM. As DNA, the CDR3 is TGTGCCAGCGTTCGGGGCGCAAGTCGAGCTGAAGAGACCCAGTACTTC. Protein sequence: CASVRGASRAEETQYF. Full variable domain (rest looked up from reference TRBV28 and TRBJ2-5): DVKVTQSSRYLVKRTGEKVFLECVQDMDHENMFWYRQDPGLGLRLIYFSYDVKMKEKGDIPEGYSVSREKKERFSLILESASTNQTSMYLCASVRGASRAEETQYFGPGTRLLVL.

The chain employs TRBV28 and TRBJ2-1; perhaps D is TRBD1 or TRBD2 (5 bases each). The CDR3 consists of 16 residues. V dropped 4 bases and J dropped 7 bases, with 20 bases sitting between them. The germline CDR1 and CDR2 sequences are MDHEN and SYDVKM. DNA for the CDR3: TGTGCCAGCAGTTCCCCTTGGGGGAAAACTCAAAATGAGCAGTTCTTC. It is translated as CASSSPWGKTQNEQFF.

The chain couples TRBV2 to TRBJ2-2, with a possible D match to TRBD1 (5 bases). The V and J ends lost 2 bases and 4 bases respectively, with 8 bases between them. The germline CDR1 and CDR2 sequences are SNHLY and FYNNEI. This CDR3 contains 14 residues. This CDR3 reads CASSEQGSTGELFF. DNA for the CDR3: TGTGCCAGCAGTGAACAGGGAAGCACCGGGGAGCTGTTTTTT.

The rearrangement links TRBV2 to TRBJ2-1; D is uncertain. The CDR3 extends over 14 amino acids. The V end was cut by 3 bases, the J end by 10 bases, with 16 bases between. Germline values: CDR1 SNHLY, CDR2 FYNNEI. CDR3 DNA sequence: TGTGCCAGCAGTGACCTCGGCCCCGGAAGGGAGCAGTTCTTC. Protein sequence: CASSDLGPGREQFF.

The rearrangement uses TRBV6-5 and TRBJ1-1, with D possibly TRBD1 on 5 matching bases. The CDR3 is 15 residues long. V was shortened by 7 bases and J by 4 bases, with 19 bases between the two germline ends. CDR1 is MNHEY, CDR2 SVGAGI, per germline. CDR3 sequence: CASTTRMWGGTEAFF. As DNA, the CDR3 is TGTGCCAGCACAACCCGTATGTGGGGGGGCACTGAAGCTTTCTTT.

This chain links TRBV5-4 with TRBJ2-3; no definite D call. Trimming cost V 1 base and J 3 bases, with 0 bases left between them. This CDR3 has 11 residues. CDR1 and CDR2 from the germline V gene are SGHNT and YYREEE (reference sequence). The CDR3: CASSLTDTQYF. Here the CDR3 DNA reads TGTGCCAGCAGCTTGACAGATACGCAGTATTTT.

This sequence joins TRBV27 and TRBJ1-4; D uncertain. V was pared by 0 bases and J by 8 bases, with 10 bases between. This CDR3 region has 14 residues. Germline V lookup: CDR1 MNHEY, CDR2 SMNVEV (reference sequence). The CDR3 region is CASSLSRLGEKLFF. In nucleotides, the CDR3 is TGTGCCAGCAGTTTATCAAGGCTAGGAGAAAAACTGTTTTTT.

The V and J genes are TRBV11-2 and TRBJ2-5; 7 bases map to TRBD2. This CDR3 region has 15 residues. Germline loops: CDR1 SGHAT, CDR2 FQNNGV. The junction had 7 bases not matched to a gene; V was cut back by 3 bases and J by 3 bases. CDR3 in amino acids: CASSFGPSGKETQYF. CDR3 sequence (DNA): TGTGCCAGCAGCTTTGGTCCTAGCGGAAAAGAGACCCAGTACTTC.

The rearrangement links TRBV4-2 to TRBJ1-3, with D possibly matching TRBD1 (5 bases). V lost 1 base, J lost 0 bases, and 13 bases lay in between. Germline lookup yields CDR1 LGHNA and CDR2 YNFKEQ. The CDR3 loop spans 17 amino acids. CDR3 residues: CASSQVAGISSGNTIYF. CDR3 sequence (DNA): TGTGCCAGCAGCCAAGTCGCAGGGATAAGCTCTGGAAACACCATATATTTT.

The rearrangement joins TRBV5-6 to TRBJ2-7; 8 bases match TRBD2. The CDR3 spans 15 residues. The V gene's germline CDR1 is SGHDT and CDR2 YYEEEE. Losses at the gene ends were 0 bases for V and 6 bases for J; bases not matched to a gene: 8. This CDR3 is CASSLAGGSGTEQYF. CDR3 bases: TGTGCCAGCAGCTTGGCCGGGGGTAGCGGGACCGAGCAGTACTTC.

This chain joins TRBV19 and TRBJ1-1; D is unclear. Germline V gives CDR1 LNHDA, CDR2 SQIVND (reference sequence). The V and J ends lost 7 bases and 1 base respectively, with 13 bases between them. CDR3 length: 14 amino acids. The CDR3: CASISRDENTEAFF. The CDR3 DNA reads TGTGCCAGTATCTCACGGGATGAGAACACTGAAGCTTTCTTT. The whole variable domain, filled in from reference TRBV19 and TRBJ1-1, reads DGGITQSPKYLFRKEGQNVTLSCEQNLNHDAMYWYRQDPGQGLRLIYYSQIVNDFQKGDIAEGYSVSREKKESFPLTVTSAQKNPTAFYLCASISRDENTEAFFGQGTRLTVV.

This chain uses TRBV5-1 with TRBJ2-1, with TRBD2 matching 11 bases. Per the germline V gene, CDR1 is SGHRS and CDR2 is YFSETQ. The CDR3 runs to 15 residues. J gave up 4 bases and V 5 bases, and 5 bases lay outside the gene matches. CDR3 loop: CASRVLAGAYNEQFF. CDR3 nucleotides: TGCGCCAGCAGAGTACTAGCGGGAGCTTACAATGAGCAGTTCTTC.

The V gene is TRBV28, the J gene TRBJ2-7; D is uncertain. The CDR3 is made up of 15 amino acids. Between the trimmed V and J ends, which lost 2 bases and 0 bases, there was a span of 11 bases. Germline lookup yields CDR1 MDHEN and CDR2 SYDVKM. The CDR3 DNA sequence: TGTGCCAGCAGTTTACGACCCCCCAGCTCCTACGAGCAGTACTTC. It codes for CASSLRPPSSYEQYF.

The chain is built from TRBV10-3 and TRBJ2-1; 15 nucleotides line up with TRBD2. V shed 10 bases, J shed 10 bases, and the junction held 2 bases outside the gene matches. CDR1 is ENHRY, CDR2 SYGVKD, per germline. CDR3 length equals 12 residues. The CDR3 nucleotides are TGTGCCACCGGACTAGCGGGGGGGGAGCAGTTCTTC. Translated, it gives CATGLAGGEQFF.

The chain uses TRBV19 and TRBJ1-1; D may be TRBD1 (5 bases). Between the trimmed V and J ends, which lost 8 bases and 1 base, there was a span of 11 bases. This CDR3 comprises 13 residues. Germline lookup yields CDR1 LNHDA and CDR2 SQIVND (reference sequence). The CDR3 nucleotides read TGTGCCAGTGGGGGTGGGCCGAACACTGAAGCTTTCTTT. It codes for CASGGGPNTEAFF.

V is TRBV19 and J is TRBJ2-7; TRBD1 is a possible D gene (5 bases). Germline V lookup: CDR1 LNHDA, CDR2 SQIVND (reference sequence). The CDR3 totals 13 residues. The germline V and J ends were trimmed by 1 base and 9 bases, with 13 bases remaining between them. Written as DNA, the CDR3 is TGTGCCAGTAGTATAGGTGTGGACACGTGGCAGTACTTC. This codes for CASSIGVDTWQYF. Together with reference TRBV19 and TRBJ2-7, the CDR3 gives the full variable domain: DGGITQSPKYLFRKEGQNVTLSCEQNLNHDAMYWYRQDPGQGLRLIYYSQIVNDFQKGDIAEGYSVSREKKESFPLTVTSAQKNPTAFYLCASSIGVDTWQYFGPGTRLTVT.

The chain couples TRBV5-1 to TRBJ2-1; 14 nucleotides align to TRBD2. V trimming: 7 bases; J trimming: 7 bases; junction bases outside the gene matches: 10. Looked up from germline, CDR1 is SGHRS and CDR2 is YFSETQ. The CDR3 runs to 16 residues. The CDR3: CASDTSGTSGRNEQFF. CDR3 nucleotides: TGCGCCAGCGATACTTCCGGGACTAGCGGGAGAAATGAGCAGTTCTTC.

The chain carries TRBV28 and TRBJ2-7, with 8 positions matching TRBD1. Per the germline V gene, CDR1 is MDHEN and CDR2 is SYDVKM. With V trimmed by 6 bases and J by 5 bases, 6 bases remained unmatched. The CDR3 runs 13 residues. The CDR3 sequence: CASRPGGVHEQYF. CDR3 nucleotide sequence: TGTGCCAGCAGGCCAGGGGGCGTCCACGAGCAGTACTTC.

The genes are TRBV11-3 and TRBJ2-1; TRBD2 aligns across 8 bases. The CDR3 has 14 residues. Germline CDR1 SGHNT, CDR2 YENEEA. V shed 1 base and J 7 bases; nucleotides not matched to a gene: 3. The CDR3 nucleotides are TGTGCCAGCAGCTTAGCGGGAGGGCCAAATGAGCAGTTCTTC. Translating it yields CASSLAGGPNEQFF.

This rearrangement joins TRBV30 to TRBJ2-2; a weak D match, TRBD2 (5 bases). The V end was cut by 2 bases, the J end by 0 bases, with 7 bases between. The CDR3 is 14 residues long. CDR1 and CDR2 from the germline V gene are GTSNPN and SVGIG (reference sequence). The CDR3 sequence is CAWSHGANTGELFF. The CDR3 DNA reads as TGTGCCTGGAGTCACGGGGCGAACACCGGGGAGCTGTTTTTT.